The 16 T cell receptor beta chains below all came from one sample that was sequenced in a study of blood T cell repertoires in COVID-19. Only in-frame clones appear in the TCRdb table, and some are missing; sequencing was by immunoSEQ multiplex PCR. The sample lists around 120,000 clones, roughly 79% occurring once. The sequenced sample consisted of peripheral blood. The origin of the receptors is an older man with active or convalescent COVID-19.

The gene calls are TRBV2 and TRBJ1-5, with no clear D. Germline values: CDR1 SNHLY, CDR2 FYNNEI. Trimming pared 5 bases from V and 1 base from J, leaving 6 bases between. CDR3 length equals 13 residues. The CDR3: CASSSESNQPQHF. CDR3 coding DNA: TGTGCCAGCAGTTCGGAGAGCAATCAGCCCCAGCATTTT.

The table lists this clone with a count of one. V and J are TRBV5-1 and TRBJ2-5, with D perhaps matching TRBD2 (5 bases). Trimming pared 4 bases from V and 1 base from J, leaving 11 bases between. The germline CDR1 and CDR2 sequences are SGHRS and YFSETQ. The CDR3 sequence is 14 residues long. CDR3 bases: TGCGCCAGCAGCCTCGGCGGGTTCCAAGAGACCCAGTACTTC. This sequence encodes CASSLGGFQETQYF.

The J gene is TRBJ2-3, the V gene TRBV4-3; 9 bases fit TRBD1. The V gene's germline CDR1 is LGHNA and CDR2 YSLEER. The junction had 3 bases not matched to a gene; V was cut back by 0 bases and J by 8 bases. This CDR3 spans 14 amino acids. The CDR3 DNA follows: TGCGCCAGCAGCCAAGAGGGACAGGGCGGTACGCAGTATTTT. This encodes CASSQEGQGGTQYF.

The CDR3 DNA follows: TGTGCCAGCAGCCAAGAGACAGGAGGCGGTGGCTACACCTTC. Protein sequence: CASSQETGGGGYTF. V usage is TRBV3-1 (or the pseudogene TRBV3-2) and J usage is TRBJ1-2; weak D call: TRBD1 (6 bases). The V and J ends lost 0 bases and 7 bases respectively, with 12 bases between them. The CDR3 consists of 14 residues. Looked up from germline, CDR1 is LGHDT and CDR2 is YNNKEL (reference sequence).

The DNA for the CDR3 is TGTGCCAGCCGGGGGGGCCCGAAGCCCCAGCATTTT. It yields the protein CASRGGPKPQHF. The chain carries TRBV28 and TRBJ1-5; tentatively, D is TRBD1 (6 bases). V was cut by 8 bases and J by 8 bases, with 13 bases left in between. Germline V gives CDR1 MDHEN, CDR2 SYDVKM. The CDR3 runs 12 residues.

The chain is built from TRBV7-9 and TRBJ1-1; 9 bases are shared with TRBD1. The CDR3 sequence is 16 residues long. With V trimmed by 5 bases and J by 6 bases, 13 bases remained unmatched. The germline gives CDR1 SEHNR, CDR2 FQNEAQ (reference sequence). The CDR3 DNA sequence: TGTGCCAGCAGCCTAACGACAGGGGGATACGTCGCTGAAGCTTTCTTT. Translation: CASSLTTGGYVAEAFF.

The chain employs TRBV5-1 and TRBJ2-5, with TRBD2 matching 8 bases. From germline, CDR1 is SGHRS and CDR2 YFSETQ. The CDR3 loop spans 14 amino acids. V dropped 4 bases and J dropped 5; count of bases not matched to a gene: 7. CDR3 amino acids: CASSTEAGVETQYF. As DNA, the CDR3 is TGCGCCAGCAGCACGGAAGCGGGAGTGGAGACCCAGTACTTC.

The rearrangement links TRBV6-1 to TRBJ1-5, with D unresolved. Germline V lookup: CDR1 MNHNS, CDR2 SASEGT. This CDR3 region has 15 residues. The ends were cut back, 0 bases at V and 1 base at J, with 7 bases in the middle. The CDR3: CASSEARVSNQPQHF. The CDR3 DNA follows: TGTGCCAGCAGTGAAGCGAGAGTCAGCAATCAGCCCCAGCATTTT.

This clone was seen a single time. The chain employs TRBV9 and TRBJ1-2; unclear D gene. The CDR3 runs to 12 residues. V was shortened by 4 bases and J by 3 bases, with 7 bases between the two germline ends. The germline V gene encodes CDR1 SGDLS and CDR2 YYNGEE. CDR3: CASSPGYYGYTF. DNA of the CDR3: TGTGCCAGCAGCCCCGGTTACTATGGCTACACCTTC.

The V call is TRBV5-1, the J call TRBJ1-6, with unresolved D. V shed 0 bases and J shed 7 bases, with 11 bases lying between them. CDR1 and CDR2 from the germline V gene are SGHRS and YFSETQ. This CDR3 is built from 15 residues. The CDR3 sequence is CASSLGLRINSPLHF. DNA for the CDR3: TGCGCCAGCAGCTTGGGTCTCAGGATCAATTCACCCCTCCACTTT.

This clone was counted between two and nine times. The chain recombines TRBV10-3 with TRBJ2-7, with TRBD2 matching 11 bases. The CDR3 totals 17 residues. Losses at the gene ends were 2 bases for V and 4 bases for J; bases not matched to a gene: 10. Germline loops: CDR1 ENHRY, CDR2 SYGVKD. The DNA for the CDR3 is TGTGCCATCAGTGAGCCGAGACTAGCGGGGAGTCTGTACGAGCAGTACTTC. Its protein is CAISEPRLAGSLYEQYF.

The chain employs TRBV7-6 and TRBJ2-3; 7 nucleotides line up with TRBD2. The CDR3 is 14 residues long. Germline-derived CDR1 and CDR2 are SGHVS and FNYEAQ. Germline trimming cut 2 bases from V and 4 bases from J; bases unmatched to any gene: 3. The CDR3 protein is CASSLWLAADTQYF. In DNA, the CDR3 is TGTGCCAGCAGCTTATGGCTAGCGGCAGATACGCAGTATTTT.

The CDR3 sequence: CASNGQTKIYGYTF. The CDR3 DNA follows: TGTGCCAGCAACGGACAGACCAAGATCTATGGCTACACCTTC. The chain uses TRBV28 and TRBJ1-2, with D possibly TRBD1 on 6 matching bases. CDR3 length: 14 residues. The germline V gene encodes CDR1 MDHEN and CDR2 SYDVKM. V was trimmed by 7 bases and J by 4 bases, leaving 16 bases between them.

For the CDR3, the DNA is TGTGCCAGCAGCGTTTCCAGGGACAGGGGGTTAGGTAATGAGCAGTTCTTC. It encodes CASSVSRDRGLGNEQFF. The chain employs TRBV9 and TRBJ2-1, with TRBD1 identical over 11 bases. Per the germline V gene, CDR1 is SGDLS and CDR2 is YYNGEE. This CDR3 is built from 17 residues. V lost 2 bases, J lost 7 bases, and 11 bases stayed unmatched.

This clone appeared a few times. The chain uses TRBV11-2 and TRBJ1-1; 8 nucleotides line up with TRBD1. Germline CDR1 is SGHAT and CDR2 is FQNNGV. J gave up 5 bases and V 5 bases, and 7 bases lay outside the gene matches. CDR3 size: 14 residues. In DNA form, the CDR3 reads TGTGCCAGCAGCACACCCAGGGGGCATACTGAAGCTTTCTTT. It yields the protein CASSTPRGHTEAFF.

In DNA form, the CDR3 reads TGTGCCAGCAGCTCGGACATTAACACTGAAGCTTTCTTT. It translates to CASSSDINTEAFF. The rearrangement uses TRBV5-6 and TRBJ1-1, with a weak D call TRBD1 (5 bases). Per the germline V gene, CDR1 is SGHDT and CDR2 is YYEEEE. CDR3 size: 13 residues. V was pared by 3 bases and J by 2 bases, with 8 bases between. The full variable domain, in which reference TRBV5-6 and TRBJ1-1 provide the parts outside the CDR3, is DAGVTQSPTHLIKTRGQQVTLRCSPKSGHDTVSWYQQALGQGPQFIFQYYEEEERQRGNFPDRFSGHQFPNYSSELNVNALLLGDSALYLCASSSDINTEAFFGQGTRLTVV.